This T cell receptor beta chain was found in a study of early T cells in non-severe SARS-CoV-2 infection. In the study overall: The sequenced material was bulk RNA from unsorted whole blood, and its chains were unpaired.

Study-level findings and limits: There was a bias toward anti-spike CD8 responses in VDJdb matching, which missed private and CD4 specificities.

As part of library construction, unique molecular identifiers were attached to individual cDNA molecules. TCRdb used MiXCR to reprocess the 5' RACE reads, holding one entry per CDR3 protein. Of 20,000 to 25,000 distinct CDR3 sequences detected, 4.5% to 6% appear once; the ten largest clones hold around 4.5%. This CDR3 has 14 amino acids. Trimming at V came to 3 bases and at J to 5 bases, leaving 7 bases not matched to a gene. Germline assignment: CDR1 MNHEY and CDR2 SMNVEV (reference sequence). This clonotype has ten or more counts. The target antigen is unknown. The clonotype was recovered from an adult who was a healthcare worker with PCR-confirmed SARS-CoV-2 infection or an uninfected control (not recorded which). The sample comprised whole blood. This chain uses TRBV27 with TRBJ2-7; 7 bases are a match to TRBD1. In DNA, the CDR3 is TGTGCCAGCAGTTTGCTGGGACAGCCCCACGAGCAGTACTTC. Translated, it gives CASSLLGQPHEQYF.